A single T cell receptor (beta chain) is shown here with its context. Profiling relied on immunoSEQ multiplex PCR, and the TCRdb table lists in-frame clones only, not all of them. The table lists under 65,000 clones, 80% to 95% of them singletons. This specimen comes from a study of OX40 agonist ivuxolimab in advanced cancers. The CDR3 sequence is 16 residues long. Per germline, CDR1 LNHDA and CDR2 SQIVND (reference sequence). V was trimmed by 5 bases and J by 3 bases, leaving 19 bases between them. Sequenced here: CD4+ or CD8+ T cells sorted from blood, sampled in a trial of the OX40 agonist ivuxolimab. V gene TRBV19 combines with J gene TRBJ2-5, with D tentatively TRBD2 (6 bases). This TCR was recovered from an adult with an advanced solid tumor such as melanoma, head and neck, liver or kidney cancer. Here the CDR3 reads CASSPSLGGTEETQYF. In DNA form, the CDR3 reads TGTGCCAGTAGTCCCTCCCTGGGCGGGACCGAAGAGACCCAGTACTTC.